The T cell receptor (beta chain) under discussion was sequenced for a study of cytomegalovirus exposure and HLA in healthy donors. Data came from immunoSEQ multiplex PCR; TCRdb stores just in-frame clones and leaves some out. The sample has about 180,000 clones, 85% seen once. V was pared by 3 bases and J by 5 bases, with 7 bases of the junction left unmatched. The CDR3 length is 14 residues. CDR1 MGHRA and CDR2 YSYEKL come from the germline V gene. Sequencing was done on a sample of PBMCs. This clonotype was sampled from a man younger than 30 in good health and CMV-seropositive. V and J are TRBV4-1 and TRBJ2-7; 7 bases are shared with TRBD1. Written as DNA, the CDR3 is TGCGCCAGCAGCCATATAGGGACAGTGAACGAGCAGTACTTC. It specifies CASSHIGTVNEQYF.